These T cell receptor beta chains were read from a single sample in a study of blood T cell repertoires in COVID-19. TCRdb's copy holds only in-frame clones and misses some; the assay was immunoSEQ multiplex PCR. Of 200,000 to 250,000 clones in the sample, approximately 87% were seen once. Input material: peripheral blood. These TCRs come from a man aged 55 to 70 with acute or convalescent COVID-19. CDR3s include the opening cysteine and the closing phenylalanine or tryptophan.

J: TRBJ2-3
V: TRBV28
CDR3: CAISVRSGTDTQYF

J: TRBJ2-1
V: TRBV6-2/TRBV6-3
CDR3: CASSFEREVTYNEQFF

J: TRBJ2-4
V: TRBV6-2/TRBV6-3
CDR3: CASSLAQHKNIQYF

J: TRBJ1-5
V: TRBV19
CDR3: CASSISGQGAQPQHF

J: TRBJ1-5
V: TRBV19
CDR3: CASSPGTRGNQPQHF

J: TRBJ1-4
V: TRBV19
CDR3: CASSIRGANEKLFF

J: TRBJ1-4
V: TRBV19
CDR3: CASSIGGVRDEKLFF

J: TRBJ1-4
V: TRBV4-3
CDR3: CASSQDGGQRGEKLFF

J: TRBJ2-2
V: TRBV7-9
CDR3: CASSSFREGELFF

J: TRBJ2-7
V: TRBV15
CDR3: CATSIAQGIYEQYF

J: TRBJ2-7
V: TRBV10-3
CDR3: CAISGFPVTSSYEQYF

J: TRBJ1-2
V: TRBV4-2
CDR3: CASSQGQGGYGYTF

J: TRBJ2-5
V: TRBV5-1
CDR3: CASSSSVGGETQYF

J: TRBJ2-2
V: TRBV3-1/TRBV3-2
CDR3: CASSELRDYNTGELFF

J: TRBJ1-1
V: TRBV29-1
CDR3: CSVESTRQGHWMNTGAFF

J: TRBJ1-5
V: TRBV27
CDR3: CASSSQDWNQPQHF

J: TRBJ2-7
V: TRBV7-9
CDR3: CASSSTGSPEDEQYF

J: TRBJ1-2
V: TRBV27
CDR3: CASSFGHRGYGYTF

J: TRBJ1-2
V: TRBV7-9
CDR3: CASSFHPEILYGYTF

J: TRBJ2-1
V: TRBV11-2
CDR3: CASSLTGGYNEQFF

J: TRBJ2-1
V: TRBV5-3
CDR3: CARSYSGTSGTDEQFF

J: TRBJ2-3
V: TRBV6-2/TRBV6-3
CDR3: CASSYPTASGRGADTQYF

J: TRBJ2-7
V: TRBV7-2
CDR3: CASSLVSSARSEQYF